One sample yielded the 20 T cell receptor beta chains listed below, sequenced in a study of somatic mutations in cytotoxic T cells in rheumatoid arthritis. Data came from immunoSEQ multiplex PCR; TCRdb stores just in-frame clones and leaves some out. The table lists around 20,000 clones, about two thirds of them singletons. The specimen sequenced was CD8+ T cells sorted from blood. The receptors stem from an adult with rheumatoid arthritis.

In this sample, this clone turned up once. The V call is TRBV11-3, the J call TRBJ2-3, with 8 bases that match TRBD2. The germline V gene has CDR1 SGHNT and CDR2 YENEEA. V shed 4 bases and J 1 base; nucleotides not matched to a gene: 1. The CDR3 loop spans 14 amino acids. CDR3 bases: TGTGCCAGCAGCTCGGGACTAGGCACAGATACGCAGTATTTT. Protein product: CASSSGLGTDTQYF.

V and J are TRBV4-3 and TRBJ2-7; 8 nucleotides match TRBD1. CDR3 length: 15 amino acids. V shed 4 bases and J 4 bases; nucleotides not matched to a gene: 9. Germline CDR1 LGHNA, CDR2 YSLEER. CDR3 protein: CASSPTQGAEYEQYF. The CDR3 DNA reads TGCGCCAGCAGCCCAACGCAGGGGGCTGAGTACGAGCAGTACTTC.

The J gene is TRBJ1-1, the V gene TRBV27; perhaps TRBD1 as D (5 bases). V dropped 1 base and J dropped 1 base, with 10 bases sitting between them. CDR3 size: 15 residues. The germline V gene encodes CDR1 MNHEY and CDR2 SMNVEV (reference sequence). Written as DNA, the CDR3 is TGTGCCAGCAGTTTATGGCAGGGTTCGAACACTGAAGCTTTCTTT. Translation: CASSLWQGSNTEAFF.

The chain links TRBV27 to TRBJ1-2; D remains ambiguous. Trimming left V 5 bases short and J 0 bases short, with 16 bases between. There are 16 residues in the CDR3. CDR1 MNHEY and CDR2 SMNVEV come from the germline V gene (reference sequence). The CDR3 is CASSPSDGLPNYGYTF. The CDR3 nucleotides are TGTGCCAGCAGTCCTTCGGACGGATTGCCTAACTATGGCTACACCTTC.

The chain links TRBV4-1 to TRBJ2-7; possible D gene TRBD1, 5 bases. This CDR3 comprises 13 residues. The V end was cut by 2 bases, the J end by 1 base, with 6 bases between. Germline lookup yields CDR1 MGHRA and CDR2 YSYEKL. The CDR3 here is CASSQQGSYEQYF. The CDR3 DNA reads as TGCGCCAGCAGCCAACAGGGATCCTACGAGCAGTACTTC.

The rearrangement uses TRBV6-1 and TRBJ1-2, with D possibly TRBD1 on 5 matching bases. This CDR3 has 16 residues. Trimming took 8 bases from V and 4 from J, leaving 23 bases between them. Germline V gene lookup returns CDR1 MNHNS and CDR2 SASEGT. CDR3 sequence: CASGVSRDWSFYGYTF. DNA of the CDR3: TGTGCCAGCGGTGTTAGTAGGGACTGGAGCTTCTATGGCTACACCTTC.

The rearrangement uses TRBV5-6 and TRBJ2-1; D may be TRBD1 (6 bases). CDR3 length equals 17 residues. V gave up 3 bases and J gave up 6 bases, with 22 bases separating them. Per germline, CDR1 SGHDT and CDR2 YYEEEE. The CDR3 spells CASSSFIQGYEVNEQFF. CDR3 DNA: TGTGCCAGCAGCTCTTTTATACAGGGCTATGAGGTCAATGAGCAGTTCTTC.

V is TRBV6-5 and J is TRBJ2-2; possibly TRBD1 or TRBD2 for D (6 bases each). The CDR3 sequence is 14 residues long. Germline V gene sequence: CDR1 MNHEY, CDR2 SVGAGI. V lost 8 bases to trimming and J lost 3 bases, with 13 bases between them. CDR3 coding DNA: TGTGCCAGCGGGGGGCAGGGAGACACCGGGGAGCTGTTTTTT. Translating it yields CASGGQGDTGELFF.

The V gene is TRBV27, the J gene TRBJ1-5; D may be TRBD1 (5 bases). Germline values: CDR1 MNHEY, CDR2 SMNVEV (reference sequence). V dropped 0 bases and J dropped 6 bases, with 6 bases sitting between them. The CDR3 extends over 13 amino acids. The CDR3 protein is CASSLSTAQPQHF. Here the CDR3 DNA reads TGTGCCAGCAGTTTATCGACAGCTCAGCCCCAGCATTTT.

This clone was observed a single time. This chain joins TRBV6-6 and TRBJ2-5; D not certain. Trimming pared 6 bases from V and 1 base from J, leaving 9 bases between. Germline values: CDR1 MNHNY, CDR2 SVGAGI (reference sequence). The CDR3 totals 13 residues. The CDR3 DNA sequence: TGTGCCAGCAGGTTAGGGCTCCAAGAGACCCAGTACTTC. Encoded protein: CASRLGLQETQYF.

The chain links TRBV19 to TRBJ1-1; TRBD1 might be the D (5 bases). This CDR3 has 15 residues. With 3 bases removed from V and 0 bases from J, the gap between germline ends came to 11 bases. Germline V gene data show CDR1 as LNHDA and CDR2 as SQIVND (reference sequence). CDR3 protein: CASSIYGDLNTEAFF. The CDR3, as DNA: TGTGCCAGTAGTATTTATGGGGACTTGAACACTGAAGCTTTCTTT.

This clone was seen just once. CDR3 DNA sequence: TGCGCCAGCAGAAGGACAGGGGGTTATGAAACTAATGAAAAACTGTTTTTT. Translation: CASRRTGGYETNEKLFF. V is TRBV10-2 and J is TRBJ1-4, with 10 bases aligning to TRBD1. The germline V gene encodes CDR1 WSHSY and CDR2 SAAADI. The CDR3 is 17 residues long. V dropped 6 bases and J dropped 1; count of bases not matched to a gene: 8.

The CDR3 sequence is CASSPGLLGGANVLTF. The DNA of the CDR3 is TGCGCCAGCAGCCCGGGACTATTAGGTGGGGCCAACGTCCTGACTTTC. V is TRBV5-1 and J is TRBJ2-6, with 7 bases that match TRBD2. With V trimmed by 4 bases and J by 3 bases, 7 bases remained unmatched. The CDR3 length is 16 residues. From germline, CDR1 is SGHRS and CDR2 YFSETQ.

The chain recombines TRBV27 with TRBJ2-1; D is unresolved. Between the trimmed V and J ends, which lost 0 bases and 0 bases, there was a span of 12 bases. This CDR3 is 17 amino acids long. CDR1 and CDR2 (germline): MNHEY, SMNVEV (reference sequence). In DNA, the CDR3 is TGTGCCAGCAGTTTATCGGTCCGGGCCGGCTCCTACAATGAGCAGTTCTTC. Translating gives CASSLSVRAGSYNEQFF.

The CDR3 sequence: CASRGRPGQQETQYF. The CDR3 region has the DNA TGTGCCAGCAGGGGCCGACCGGGACAACAAGAGACCCAGTACTTC. This rearrangement joins TRBV7-9 to TRBJ2-5; a weak D match, TRBD1 (6 bases). V was cut by 6 bases and J by 2 bases, with 16 bases left in between. This CDR3 has 15 amino acids. CDR1 SEHNR and CDR2 FQNEAQ come from the germline V gene (reference sequence).

The chain combines TRBV5-6 with TRBJ2-7, with TRBD1 identical over 11 bases. CDR1 is SGHDT, CDR2 YYEEEE, per germline. Trimming took 2 bases from V and 2 from J; bases not matched to a gene: 9. The CDR3 covers 17 residues. CDR3 DNA sequence: TGTGCCAGCAGCTTAGGGGCCGGGACAGGGGGGACCTACGAGCAGTACTTC. Its protein product is CASSLGAGTGGTYEQYF.

This clone was observed a few times. V and J are TRBV15 and TRBJ1-1; no clear D gene. CDR3 length: 12 amino acids. CDR1 is LNHNV, CDR2 YYDKDF, per germline (reference sequence). Trimming pared 5 bases from V and 5 bases from J, leaving 9 bases between. The CDR3 nucleotides are TGTGCCACCAGCCCGGTGGAGACTGAAGCTTTCTTT. It translates to CATSPVETEAFF.

The rearrangement joins TRBV4-3 to TRBJ1-1; no reliable D call. V was shortened by 5 bases and J by 1 base, with 8 bases between the two germline ends. The germline V gene has CDR1 LGHNA and CDR2 YSLEER. This CDR3 is 13 amino acids long. The CDR3 bases are TGCGCCAGCAGCTCCTGGCCGAACACTGAAGCTTTCTTT. Protein product: CASSSWPNTEAFF.

V is TRBV4-1 and J is TRBJ1-5; 7 bases agree with TRBD1. Trimming at V came to 4 bases and at J to 4 bases, leaving 1 base not matched to a gene. The CDR3 contains 13 residues. Germline V gene data show CDR1 as MGHRA and CDR2 as YSYEKL. CDR3 sequence reads: CASSPTGNQPQHF. In DNA form, the CDR3 reads TGCGCCAGCAGCCCGACAGGGAATCAGCCCCAGCATTTT.

The chain carries TRBV11-1 and TRBJ1-2; 8 nucleotides agree with TRBD1. CDR1 and CDR2 from the germline V gene are SGHAT and FQDESV (reference sequence). The CDR3 spans 14 residues. V trimming: 5 bases; J trimming: 5 bases; junction bases outside the gene matches: 7. DNA for the CDR3: TGTGCCAGCAGCGGGCTGGGACAGGAGTATGGCTACACCTTC. Translation gives CASSGLGQEYGYTF. The full variable domain, completed using reference TRBV11-1 and TRBJ1-2, is EAEVAQSPRYKITEKSQAVAFWCDPISGHATLYWYRQILGQGPELLVQFQDESVVDDSQLPKDRFSAERLKGVDSTLKIQPAELGDSAMYLCASSGLGQEYGYTFGSGTRLTVV.